The 21 T cell receptor beta chains reported below all come from one sample, sequenced in a study of T cells in Graves' hyperthyroidism and ophthalmopathy (dated by TCRdb to the late 2010s). Library prep was done by multiplex PCR. Sequencing instrument: Illumina HiSeq 2000. TCR beta CDR3 regions were amplified from RNA transcripts. A first-round RT-PCR of the TCR CDR3 used the HTBI primer set with the Qiagen OneStep RT-PCR kit. In TCRdb, the public reads were trimmed at Q25 with fastp and aligned with MiXCR, with productive beta chains retained. For every CDR3 protein sequence, its rows merge into one entry that carries the most common genes and DNA. The sample table holds fewer than 600,000 distinct CDR3 sequences, of which approximately 14% were seen once. Roughly 14% of the sample lies in the top ten. Input material: blood. These TCRs come from a woman between 35 and 50 years old with Graves' hyperthyroidism.

This clonotype has a handful of counts. The chain has TRBV6-6 and TRBJ1-1; 9 nucleotides agree with TRBD1. There are 13 residues in the CDR3. Germline trimming cut 2 bases from V and 5 bases from J; bases unmatched to any gene: 0. Germline CDR1 is MNHNY and CDR2 is SVGAGI (reference sequence). CDR3 coding DNA: TGTGCCAGCAGTTACGGACAGGGGACTGAAGCTTTCTTT. It encodes CASSYGQGTEAFF.

Ten or more counts support this clonotype. The rearrangement links TRBV9 to TRBJ2-3, with D uncertain. V was cut by 0 bases and J by 0 bases, with 5 bases left in between. The CDR3 spans 14 residues. Germline V CDR1 and CDR2: SGDLS, YYNGEE. Here the CDR3 DNA reads TGTGCCAGCAGCGTAGACGGGAGCACAGATACGCAGTATTTT. It specifies CASSVDGSTDTQYF.

This clonotype was counted a single time. Germline and junction disagree at one end, which may indicate a read error. The CDR3 nucleotides read TGCGCCAGCGGCTTCTTAGCGGGGGCGGGAGATACGCAGTATTTT. Protein product: CASGFLAGAGDTQYF. The chain links TRBV5-1 to TRBJ2-3; 9 bases line up with TRBD2. This CDR3 contains 15 residues. Germline values: CDR1 SGHRS, CDR2 YFSETQ.

This clonotype was observed many times. The chain is built from TRBV30 and TRBJ2-3; 8 bases line up with TRBD2. Trimming took 0 bases from V and 4 from J; bases not matched to a gene: 6. The CDR3 is made up of 15 amino acids. Germline CDR1 and CDR2: GTSNPN and SVGIG (reference sequence). The CDR3: CAWSVQAGVADTQYF. The CDR3 DNA reads as TGTGCCTGGAGTGTACAAGCGGGAGTGGCAGATACGCAGTATTTT.

This chain connects TRBV20-1 to TRBJ1-1; D is uncertain. This CDR3 comprises 15 residues. The germline gives CDR1 DFQATT, CDR2 SNEGSKA (reference sequence). Trimming left V 3 bases short and J 2 bases short, with 16 bases between. The CDR3 region is CSASWRAAYNTEAFF. The CDR3 DNA reads as TGCAGTGCTAGTTGGAGGGCGGCATACAACACTGAAGCTTTCTTT.

About this clonotype itself: A much bigger clone sits one base away, suggesting this may be a read error. V and J are TRBV2 and TRBJ1-5; D might be TRBD1 (5 bases). Germline V gene lookup returns CDR1 SNHLY and CDR2 FYNNEI. V was pared by 0 bases and J by 6 bases, with 18 bases between. The CDR3 covers 17 residues. Written as DNA, the CDR3 is TGTGCCAGCAGTGAAGCGTGGGGACGGGGTGGGATTCAGCCCCAGCATTTT. Translation: CASSEAWGRGGIQPQHF.

There are a few counts of this clonotype. One base away lies a much larger clone, so this may be a sequencing read error. The V and J genes are TRBV11-2 and TRBJ2-2; tentatively, D is TRBD2 (6 bases). With 1 base removed from V and 0 bases from J, the gap between germline ends came to 12 bases. Germline assignment: CDR1 SGHAT and CDR2 FQNNGV. The CDR3 has 17 residues. DNA of the CDR3: TGTGCCAGCAGCTTAGGTAATAGCGGAGCGAACACCGGGGAGCTGTTTTTT. It translates to CASSLGNSGANTGELFF. The variable domain in full, with the rest retrieved from reference TRBV11-2 and TRBJ2-2, is EAGVAQSPRYKIIEKRQSVAFWCNPISGHATLYWYQQILGQGPKLLIQFQNNGVVDDSQLPKDRFSAERLKGVDSTLKIQPAKLEDSAVYLCASSLGNSGANTGELFFGEGSRLTVL.

This clonotype was seen ten or more times. The rearrangement uses TRBV28 and TRBJ2-7; perhaps TRBD2 as D (6 bases). Trimming removed 5 bases at V and 0 bases at J, with 14 bases between. The CDR3 spans 15 residues. The germline V gene encodes CDR1 MDHEN and CDR2 SYDVKM. CDR3 in DNA: TGTGCCAGCAGTGGACGCGGGGTCCCCTCCTACGAGCAGTACTTC. This encodes CASSGRGVPSYEQYF.

This clonotype occurred many times. The chain joins TRBV5-1 to TRBJ2-1; TRBD2 matches 11 bases. Germline CDR1 reads SGHRS; CDR2 reads YFSETQ. V shed 6 bases, J shed 6 bases, and the junction held 8 bases outside the gene matches. The CDR3 is made up of 15 amino acids. The CDR3 sequence is CASMGGLAGGNEQFF. CDR3 in DNA: TGCGCCAGCATGGGGGGCCTAGCGGGAGGCAATGAGCAGTTCTTC.

Only a few counts were recorded for this clonotype. This chain joins TRBV5-1 and TRBJ1-1, with D perhaps matching TRBD1 (6 bases). CDR1 is SGHRS and CDR2 is YFSETQ in the germline V gene. The CDR3 totals 15 residues. V was cut by 0 bases and J by 6 bases, with 15 bases left in between. The CDR3 coding sequence is TGCGCCAGCAGCTTGGACGGCAGGGGTACATCTGAAGCTTTCTTT. It codes for CASSLDGRGTSEAFF.

The rearrangement uses TRBV5-1 and TRBJ2-5; 9 bases are shared with TRBD2. This CDR3 spans 17 amino acids. J was trimmed by 2 bases and V by 0 bases; bases with no gene match: 8. Germline CDR1 reads SGHRS; CDR2 reads YFSETQ. The CDR3 sequence is CASSLGVSGSNQETQYF. CDR3 nucleotide sequence: TGCGCCAGCAGCTTGGGAGTTAGCGGGAGTAATCAAGAGACCCAGTACTTC.

This clonotype was recorded many times. The rearrangement links TRBV3-1 to TRBJ2-5; D uncertain. This CDR3 is built from 12 residues. The germline V gene encodes CDR1 LGHDT and CDR2 YNNKEL (reference sequence). The V end lost 0 bases, the J end lost 13 bases, and 12 bases lay between the germline ends. The CDR3, as DNA: TGTGCCAGCAGCCAAGATGTGGCGACCTTGTACTTC. This translates into CASSQDVATLYF.

This clonotype was seen repeatedly, ten times or more. The chain recombines TRBV7-2 with TRBJ2-7; D may be TRBD1 (6 bases). This CDR3 region has 13 residues. Germline V gene sequence: CDR1 SGHTA, CDR2 FQGNSA. Trimming left V 5 bases short and J 4 bases short, with 12 bases between. The CDR3 reads CASSRDNFYEQYF. CDR3 nucleotides: TGTGCCAGCAGCCGGGACAATTTTTACGAGCAGTACTTC.

The sample holds many counts of this clonotype. The chain combines TRBV11-2 with TRBJ1-4, with D unclear. The germline V and J ends were trimmed by 7 bases and 8 bases, with 11 bases remaining between them. From germline, CDR1 is SGHAT and CDR2 FQNNGV. This CDR3 is 12 amino acids long. CDR3 DNA sequence: TGTGCCAGCACCAATACCCGGGAAAAACTGTTTTTT. This translates into CASTNTREKLFF.

The chain has TRBV11-2 and TRBJ2-4; 14 nucleotides agree with TRBD2. CDR1 SGHAT and CDR2 FQNNGV come from the germline V gene. This CDR3 contains 18 residues. Germline trimming cut 5 bases from V and 0 bases from J; bases unmatched to any gene: 6. The DNA for the CDR3 is TGTGCCAGCAGCGCCGGACTAGCGGGAGGTTTAGCCAAAAACATTCAGTACTTC. It is translated as CASSAGLAGGLAKNIQYF.

This clonotype showed up just a few times. The J gene is TRBJ2-1, the V gene TRBV20-1; TRBD1 aligns across 9 bases. The V gene end was trimmed by 6 bases and the J gene end by 9 bases; junction bases not matched to a gene: 3. The length of the CDR3 is 11 residues. Germline assignment: CDR1 DFQATT and CDR2 SNEGSKA (reference sequence). The CDR3 coding sequence is TGCAGTGCGGGGACAGGGATTGAGCAGTTCTTC. Amino acids: CSAGTGIEQFF.

CDR3 sequence reads: CASSLYAANTGELFF. In nucleotides, the CDR3 is TGTGCCAGCAGCTTGTACGCAGCGAACACCGGGGAGCTGTTTTTT. The chain recombines TRBV7-9 with TRBJ2-2; D not resolved. Trimming pared 3 bases from V and 0 bases from J, leaving 8 bases between. Germline lookup yields CDR1 SEHNR and CDR2 FQNEAQ (reference sequence). The CDR3 has 15 amino acids.

This clonotype occurred once. J is TRBJ2-5 and V is TRBV7-9, with no clear D. The CDR3 totals 13 residues. Germline V lookup: CDR1 SEHNR, CDR2 FQNEAQ (reference sequence). The V end lost 4 bases, the J end lost 6 bases, and 12 bases lay between the germline ends. The CDR3 reads CASSSTEGQTQYF. CDR3 nucleotides: TGTGCCAGCAGCTCCACGGAAGGCCAGACCCAGTACTTC.

This clonotype occurred a few times. The chain is built from TRBV20-1 and TRBJ1-2, with 8 bases lining up with TRBD1. With V trimmed by 0 bases and J by 4 bases, 1 base remained unmatched. The CDR3 extends over 13 amino acids. Germline V gene lookup returns CDR1 DFQATT and CDR2 SNEGSKA (reference sequence). CDR3 in DNA: TGCAGTGCTAGAGACAGGGGGCCCTATGGCTACACCTTC. This gives the protein CSARDRGPYGYTF.

The chain's CDR3 is CAWSPDSYEQYF. For the CDR3, the DNA is TGTGCCTGGAGCCCTGACTCATACGAGCAGTACTTC. This sequence joins TRBV30 and TRBJ2-7, with D uncertain. CDR3 size: 12 residues. Trimming left V 3 bases short and J 4 bases short, with 10 bases between. Germline V gives CDR1 GTSNPN, CDR2 SVGIG (reference sequence).

The table lists this clonotype with many counts. CDR3 sequence (DNA): TGTGCCTGGAGTACCACCAGGGGACGGGACACCATATATTTT. This codes for CAWSTTRGRDTIYF. The chain uses TRBV30 and TRBJ1-3; D may be TRBD1 (6 bases). V dropped 2 bases and J dropped 8 bases, with 16 bases sitting between them. In germline, CDR1 is GTSNPN, CDR2 SVGIG (reference sequence). The CDR3 runs 14 residues.